A selection of T cell receptor beta chains follows, all from one sample in a study of blood T cell repertoires in COVID-19. This table comes from immunoSEQ multiplex PCR, and its TCRdb copy is limited to in-frame clones, with some not included. This table holds approximately 350,000 clones, 75% to 90% found once. The sequenced sample was peripheral blood. Source of these receptors: an older woman with COVID-19, enrolled during active disease. Each CDR3 is given with its conserved first and last residue. Fields, in order: J gene, V gene, clone size, CDR3 protein. Expanded clones get a size class; other rows say once, few or many, or leave the size out.

TRBJ1-1 TRBV11-3 - CASSGWGEGAFF
TRBJ2-3 TRBV9 once CASSVGLAGVTDTQYF
TRBJ1-1 TRBV7-2 - CASSAQTGETEAFF
TRBJ1-5 TRBV12-5 few CASGWDSSWENNQPQHF
TRBJ2-3 TRBV5-4 - CASSEGSGGASTDTQYF
TRBJ2-7 TRBV20-1 - CSASPLTSNPYEQYF
TRBJ1-6 TRBV25-1 - CASKQDYNSPLHF
TRBJ2-5 TRBV27 - CASSSRSWLAGTQETQYF
TRBJ1-2 TRBV4-1 - CASSQDRTVYGYTF
TRBJ2-4 TRBV18 - CASSSRETHPQAKNIQYF
TRBJ1-2 TRBV20-1 - CSASSDKDYGYTF
TRBJ1-1 TRBV11-3 - CASSGRGNTEAFF
TRBJ2-1 TRBV9 - CASSASGGVKTINEQFF
TRBJ2-1 TRBV29-1 - CSAEGVVRYNEQFF
TRBJ1-4 TRBV30 - CAWSDSQELFF
TRBJ2-2 TRBV7-3 few CASSIRQGTGELFF
TRBJ1-2 TRBV30 - CAWSTFSKGQGNRGYTF
TRBJ2-7 TRBV18 many CASSLEEFYEQYF
TRBJ2-7 TRBV4-3 - CASSQVRGGTLYEQYF
TRBJ2-6 TRBV19 - CAPLIGANVLTF
TRBJ2-2 TRBV2 - CASVGQGATGELFF
TRBJ1-1 TRBV7-9 - CASSLAGGRKAFF
TRBJ1-1 TRBV5-5 - CASSNRDRGWTEAFF
TRBJ2-2 TRBV19 - CASSIELAPGELFF
TRBJ2-7 TRBV7-7 - CASSLLTDYEQYF
TRBJ2-7 TRBV30 once CACQGGGRNEQYF
TRBJ1-1 TRBV19 - CATRQGVGTEAFF
TRBJ2-7 TRBV5-5 - CASKDRGFYEQYF
TRBJ1-4 TRBV5-1 few CASKTAPNEKLFF
TRBJ2-7 TRBV5-1 - CASSLGGQGAEQYF
TRBJ1-3 TRBV10-3 - CAISESPGVGNTIYF
TRBJ2-5 TRBV30 - CAWSDGLAVVTQYF